The entry below describes one T cell receptor beta chain. The time point is: pre-sensitization, week 0. Treatment described: therapeutic diphenylcyclopropenone sensitization with weekly scalp DPC. The sample originates from a study of human T cells and chemical hapten exposure. The wider study: A 2 cm by 2 cm inner upper arm patch received 2% DPC for sensitization.

TCRdb used MiXCR to reprocess the RACE reads, holding one entry per CDR3 protein. The top ten clones hold roughly 1.6% of a sample with around 110,000 distinct CDR3 sequences, approximately 12% of them seen once. Germline V gene sequence: CDR1 LGHNT, CDR2 FRNRAP. Trimming cost V 5 bases and J 0 bases; bases outside gene matches: 16. This CDR3 is built from 19 residues. V is TRBV12-5 and J is TRBJ2-1; TRBD1 matches 7 bases. The starting material was whole blood, obtained in connection with sensitization to the hapten diphenylcyclopropenone (DPC). The TCR was taken from a woman aged 45 to 65 with alopecia areata. Some clones in this sample may be carry-over from other donors' samples. The CDR3 reads CASGPSNRGQPSSYNEQFF. CDR3 nucleotide sequence: TGTGCTAGTGGTCCTTCGAACAGGGGTCAACCGAGCTCCTACAATGAGCAGTTCTTC.